Presented here are 28 T cell receptor beta chains from one specimen sequenced in a study of cytomegalovirus exposure and HLA in healthy donors. PCR amplification relied on 60 Vbeta primers (plus 13 Jbeta primers). Profiled with immunoSEQ multiplex PCR; TCRdb holds only in-frame clones, not every one. This sample has roughly 40,000 clones; roughly 80% occur once, and the top ten carry approximately 3%. The sequencing sample was made of PBMCs. These receptor sequences come from a middle-aged man in good health and CMV-seronegative.

This chain joins TRBV27 and TRBJ2-1, with 14 bases fitting TRBD2. This CDR3 is 18 amino acids long. The germline gives CDR1 MNHEY, CDR2 SMNVEV (reference sequence). Trimming took 5 bases from V and 4 from J; bases not matched to a gene: 10. CDR3: CASSGTGTSGSIYNEQFF. The CDR3 DNA sequence: TGTGCCAGCAGTGGGACTGGGACTAGCGGGAGTATATACAATGAGCAGTTCTTC.

The rearrangement joins TRBV6-6 to TRBJ1-1; D is unclear. V was shortened by 2 bases and J by 0 bases, with 4 bases between the two germline ends. Germline V gene lookup returns CDR1 MNHNY and CDR2 SVGAGI (reference sequence). This CDR3 contains 13 residues. CDR3 region: CASSYAMNTEAFF. For the CDR3, the DNA is TGTGCCAGCAGTTACGCGATGAACACTGAAGCTTTCTTT.

This chain connects TRBV5-6 to TRBJ2-6; 9 bases align to TRBD1. The CDR3 spans 18 residues. V lost 4 bases and J lost 1; bases outside the gene matches: 9. CDR1 and CDR2 from the germline V gene are SGHDT and YYEEEE. The CDR3 region is CASSPPPDRGSGANVLTF. In nucleotides, the CDR3 is TGTGCCAGCAGCCCCCCCCCGGACAGGGGTTCTGGGGCCAACGTCCTGACTTTC. Looking up the rest from reference TRBV5-6 and TRBJ2-6 gives the full variable domain: DAGVTQSPTHLIKTRGQQVTLRCSPKSGHDTVSWYQQALGQGPQFIFQYYEEEERQRGNFPDRFSGHQFPNYSSELNVNALLLGDSALYLCASSPPPDRGSGANVLTFGAGSRLTVL.

This chain links TRBV4-1 with TRBJ2-3, with D possibly TRBD2 on 5 matching bases. The CDR3 runs to 15 residues. From germline, CDR1 is MGHRA and CDR2 YSYEKL. The V gene lost 2 bases and the J gene lost 3 bases, with 12 bases spanning the gap. CDR3 protein: CASSQSGMGTDTQYF. The CDR3 coding sequence is TGCGCCAGCAGCCAATCCGGGATGGGGACAGATACGCAGTATTTT.

This clone has more than one count but fewer than ten. V gene TRBV7-2 combines with J gene TRBJ2-3; 8 positions agree with TRBD2. V trimming: 2 bases; J trimming: 3 bases; junction bases outside the gene matches: 7. The CDR3 contains 16 residues. CDR1 and CDR2 (germline): SGHTA, FQGNSA. CDR3 sequence: CASSLFASGSTDTQYF. As DNA, the CDR3 is TGTGCCAGCAGCTTATTCGCCAGCGGGAGTACAGATACGCAGTATTTT.

The rearrangement uses TRBV6-5 and TRBJ2-4, with D hard to call. Trimming took 0 bases from V and 8 from J, leaving 11 bases between them. The CDR3 totals 14 residues. Germline-derived CDR1 and CDR2 are MNHEY and SVGAGI. The CDR3 DNA reads as TGTGCCAGCAGTTACTCGATCTCGGGTTACATTCAGTACTTC. Protein: CASSYSISGYIQYF.

J is TRBJ1-2 and V is TRBV29-1, with TRBD1 as a possible D gene (5 bases). Trimming took 5 bases from V and 8 from J, leaving 9 bases between them. Germline CDR1 is SQVTM and CDR2 is ANQGSEA. This CDR3 is 10 amino acids long. CDR3 in DNA: TGCAGCGTTCACAGGACGGGCTACACCTTC. Its protein is CSVHRTGYTF.

This sequence joins TRBV10-3 and TRBJ1-3, with a weak D call TRBD1 (5 bases). V was pared by 6 bases and J by 14 bases, with 14 bases between. The CDR3 runs 11 residues. CDR1 and CDR2 (germline): ENHRY, SYGVKD. The CDR3 DNA follows: TGTGCCATCAGCCGCGGGGAGGGACTATATTTT. It codes for CAISRGEGLYF.

The gene calls are TRBV29-1 and TRBJ2-1, with TRBD1 identical over 10 bases. Unmatched junction bases numbered 6, after V lost 7 bases and J lost 9 bases. Germline loops: CDR1 SQVTM, CDR2 ANQGSEA. The CDR3 extends over 12 amino acids. Here the CDR3 reads CSGGQGEGEQFF. In DNA form, the CDR3 reads TGCAGCGGCGGACAGGGGGAGGGTGAGCAGTTCTTC.

This rearrangement joins TRBV4-2 to TRBJ2-7; 11 nucleotides match TRBD2. The CDR3 totals 15 residues. Germline CDR1 is LGHNA and CDR2 is YNFKEQ. Germline trimming cut 3 bases from V and 3 bases from J; bases unmatched to any gene: 4. In DNA, the CDR3 is TGTGCCAGCAGCCAGACCGGGACTAGCGGCTACGAGCAGTACTTC. Amino acid sequence: CASSQTGTSGYEQYF.

The chain combines TRBV28 with TRBJ1-1; weak D call: TRBD1 (5 bases). The V gene's germline CDR1 is MDHEN and CDR2 SYDVKM. This CDR3 has 13 residues. The V and J ends lost 7 bases and 1 base respectively, with 10 bases between them. This CDR3 reads CASMGPGNTEAFF. The CDR3 nucleotides are TGTGCCAGCATGGGGCCAGGGAACACTGAAGCTTTCTTT.

The chain joins TRBV7-8 to TRBJ2-4, with a possible D match to TRBD1 (6 bases). Germline V gene data show CDR1 as SGHVS and CDR2 as FQNEAQ. Trimming left V 5 bases short and J 8 bases short, with 37 bases between. The CDR3 length is 21 residues. The CDR3 nucleotides read TGTGCCAGCAGCCCACAGGCAATCGCCGGCGGGCTAAACAGGGTCGGAGACATTCAGTACTTC. Translation gives CASSPQAIAGGLNRVGDIQYF.

The chain carries TRBV18 and TRBJ2-6, with TRBD1 matching over 8 bases. Losses at the gene ends were 3 bases for V and 1 base for J; bases not matched to a gene: 5. The CDR3 spans 17 residues. Looked up from germline, CDR1 is KGHSH and CDR2 is LQKENI. CDR3 nucleotides: TGTGCCAGCTCACCCCAGGACAGGGCGTCTGGGGCCAACGTCCTGACTTTC. It is translated as CASSPQDRASGANVLTF. The full variable domain, rest sourced from reference TRBV18 and TRBJ2-6, is NAGVMQNPRHLVRRRGQEARLRCSPMKGHSHVYWYRQLPEEGLKFMVYLQKENIIDESGMPKERFSAEFPKEGPSILRIQQVVRGDSAAYFCASSPQDRASGANVLTFGAGSRLTVL.

Note on this clone: The germline gene is not matched at one end of the junction; a read error may be the cause. J is TRBJ1-2 and V is TRBV7-9, with D hard to call. The CDR3 is made up of 14 amino acids. Germline CDR1 SEHNR, CDR2 FQNEAQ (reference sequence). The CDR3 DNA sequence: TGTTCCAGCAGCCCTATCGCGGTCCGCTATGGCTACACCTTC. This encodes CSSSPIAVRYGYTF.

This CDR3 is CASSQEEGGNYQPQHF. For the CDR3, the DNA is TGCGCCAGCAGCCAAGAAGAGGGAGGGAATTACCAGCCCCAGCATTTT. This sequence joins TRBV4-1 and TRBJ1-5, with D uncertain. The germline gives CDR1 MGHRA, CDR2 YSYEKL. This CDR3 is built from 16 residues. V gave up 0 bases and J gave up 7 bases, with 16 bases separating them.

The chain joins TRBV28 to TRBJ2-7, with D perhaps TRBD1 (6 bases). V was cut by 5 bases and J by 8 bases, with 13 bases left in between. The germline CDR1 and CDR2 sequences are MDHEN and SYDVKM. CDR3 length: 12 residues. CDR3 in amino acids: CASSEGDTKQYF. DNA of the CDR3: TGTGCCAGCAGTGAAGGGGACACTAAGCAGTACTTC.

V usage is TRBV5-1 and J usage is TRBJ2-5; D may be TRBD1 (5 bases). V gave up 0 bases and J gave up 2 bases, with 5 bases separating them. Germline values: CDR1 SGHRS, CDR2 YFSETQ. This CDR3 is built from 13 residues. The CDR3 sequence: CASSLEGQETQYF. CDR3 nucleotides: TGCGCCAGCAGCTTGGAGGGGCAAGAGACCCAGTACTTC.

This clone was counted a single time. The chain links TRBV4-3 to TRBJ2-3, with 8 bases fitting TRBD2. V lost 0 bases to trimming and J lost 4 bases; unmatched junction nucleotides: 6. The CDR3 runs 16 residues. The germline CDR1 and CDR2 sequences are LGHNA and YSLEER. CDR3 in amino acids: CASSQEGTGGPDTQYF. CDR3 sequence (DNA): TGCGCCAGCAGCCAAGAAGGAACGGGAGGGCCAGATACGCAGTATTTT.

This chain links TRBV30 with TRBJ2-5, with TRBD1 matching 7 bases. The CDR3 sequence is 15 residues long. Trimming removed 2 bases from V and 1 base from J; junction bases left unmatched: 7. Germline V gene lookup returns CDR1 GTSNPN and CDR2 SVGIG (reference sequence). The CDR3: CAWSRPGTVQETQYF. The CDR3 coding sequence is TGTGCCTGGAGTCGACCTGGGACAGTCCAAGAGACCCAGTACTTC.

The rearrangement joins TRBV13 to TRBJ2-1, with D uncertain. This CDR3 comprises 13 residues. CDR1 is PRHDT and CDR2 is FYEKMQ in the germline V gene (reference sequence). V lost 0 bases, J lost 8 bases, and 8 bases lay in between. The CDR3, as DNA: TGTGCCAGCAGCTTAGGCCTGGCCCATGAGCAGTTCTTC. The encoded protein is CASSLGLAHEQFF. Filled out from reference TRBV13 and TRBJ2-1, the complete variable domain reads AAGVIQSPRHLIKEKRETATLKCYPIPRHDTVYWYQQGPGQDPQFLISFYEKMQSDKGSIPDRFSAQQFSDYHSELNMSSLELGDSALYFCASSLGLAHEQFFGPGTRLTVL.

This clone appeared a few times. The V call is TRBV2, the J call TRBJ2-4; the D is unclear. The germline gives CDR1 SNHLY, CDR2 FYNNEI. The CDR3 totals 12 residues. V was cut by 8 bases and J by 6 bases, with 11 bases left in between. DNA of the CDR3: TGTGCCAGCGTCAACTTTGTAAACATTCAGTACTTC. It is translated as CASVNFVNIQYF. Full variable domain (remainder filled in from reference TRBV2 and TRBJ2-4): EPEVTQTPSHQVTQMGQEVILRCVPISNHLYFYWYRQILGQKVEFLVSFYNNEISEKSEIFDDQFSVERPDGSNFTLKIRSTKLEDSAMYFCASVNFVNIQYFGAGTRLSVL.

The gene calls are TRBV21-1 and TRBJ1-5; TRBD1 is the table's D call and was not checked against the DNA. TRBV21-1 counts as a pseudogene. The CDR3 spans 15 residues. The CDR3 protein is CASSNTDTVHPPQHF. DNA for the CDR3: TGTGCCAGCAGCAACACCGACACGGTGCATCCGCCCCAGCATTTT.

The gene calls are TRBV5-4 and TRBJ2-3, with TRBD1 matching over 7 bases. The V segment lost 10 bases and the J segment 2 bases; nucleotides outside the gene matches: 10. CDR3 length: 14 residues. Germline CDR1 is SGHNT and CDR2 is YYREEE (reference sequence). CDR3 DNA sequence: TGTGCCCTGAAGGGACAGTTCAACACAGATACGCAGTATTTT. Protein product: CALKGQFNTDTQYF.

This clone was seen a handful of times. The chain recombines TRBV7-6 with TRBJ1-1; the match to TRBD1 covers 8 bases. Germline V CDR1 and CDR2: SGHVS, FNYEAQ. J was trimmed by 5 bases and V by 4 bases; bases with no gene match: 6. The CDR3 is made up of 14 amino acids. The CDR3, as DNA: TGTGCCAGCAGCTCCGGACAGGGAAGAACTGAAGCTTTCTTT. Translation: CASSSGQGRTEAFF.

The chain employs TRBV6-6 and TRBJ2-7; 11 nucleotides align to TRBD2. The ends lost 9 bases at V and 6 bases at J; junction bases unmatched: 16. Germline V gives CDR1 MNHNY, CDR2 SVGAGI (reference sequence). The CDR3 contains 16 residues. Written as DNA, the CDR3 is TGTGCCAGGAGCCACGGCGTAGCGGGAGGGCCCTTCGAGCAGTACTTC. Translated, it gives CARSHGVAGGPFEQYF.

The V gene is TRBV7-9, the J gene TRBJ2-7; 7 bases fit TRBD2. With 5 bases clipped from V and 5 bases from J, the junction kept 0 bases outside the gene matches. CDR3 length: 11 amino acids. From germline, CDR1 is SEHNR and CDR2 FQNEAQ (reference sequence). The CDR3 reads CASSAGDEQYF. CDR3 nucleotide sequence: TGTGCCAGCAGCGCGGGGGACGAGCAGTACTTC.

The V and J genes are TRBV11-2 and TRBJ2-1; D remains unclear. The germline V gene encodes CDR1 SGHAT and CDR2 FQNNGV. Trimming took off 0 bases at V and 9 bases at J, with 9 bases between the two ends. The length of the CDR3 is 13 residues. CDR3 protein: CASSLDAQSEQFF. CDR3 DNA: TGTGCCAGCAGCTTAGATGCCCAGTCTGAGCAGTTCTTC.

The chain employs TRBV2 and TRBJ2-5; 7 bases are a match to TRBD1. The DNA matches TRBJ2-7 better at its end, which makes the J call doubtful. CDR1 is SNHLY and CDR2 is FYNNEI in the germline V gene. The CDR3 is 14 residues long. CDR3 amino acids: CASSEALQGYEQYF. Written as DNA, the CDR3 is TGTGCCAGCAGTGAAGCGTTACAGGGGTACGAGCAGTACTTC.